The entry below describes one T cell receptor beta chain. This CDR3 spans 16 amino acids. V lost 3 bases to trimming and J lost 6 bases; unmatched junction nucleotides: 11. CDR1 is KGHSH and CDR2 is LQKENI in the germline V gene. Survey-level TCR beta sequencing used the immunoSEQ assay. Generated by immunoSEQ multiplex PCR, the TCRdb table keeps only in-frame clones and is missing some. The data hold approximately 70,000 clones, with just over 90% observed a single time. The TCR sequence derives from a man aged 40-50 years with rheumatoid arthritis. Sample: PBMCs. The chain combines TRBV18 with TRBJ1-5; 7 bases line up with TRBD1. CDR3 DNA sequence: TGTGCCAGCTCACCTGTTCCCGGGACAGCGGGTCAGCCCCAGCATTTT. Encoded protein: CASSPVPGTAGQPQHF.